Sequencing of this T cell receptor beta chain was carried out in a study of blood T cell repertoires in COVID-19 (dated by TCRdb to about 2020). Turning to the overall study: The collaborator samples originated in the United States, Italy and Spain and spanned the acute and convalescent phases of COVID-19. The material from the prospective study consisted of cDNA or gDNA derived from T cells, B-cell-depleted T cells, or PBMCs. Subjects who had been exposed to COVID-19, were actively infected with it, or had recovered from it provided the deeply sampled blood TCRbeta repertoires that made up the dataset. The repertoires were released in a freely available public database intended as a resource for research on the immune response to SARS-CoV-2. Samples were obtained from the ongoing ImmuneRACE study (first 160 participants) and from about 1,300 subjects provided by 6 global collaborators. Nearly every sample came with metadata listing a de-identified subject ID, COVID-19 status, age in years and sex. Where HLA class I and class II types were available, the types were taken from metadata supplied by the sample provider, not from assay-based typing. Overall study outcomes, separate from this receptor: Clinical and demographic metadata were provided uncurated, with the amount varying by source and participant.

TCRbeta CDR3 regions were amplified from genomic DNA using the immunoSEQ Assay, a bias-controlled multiplex PCR. For the original study's pipeline: The number of nucleated cells in each sample was estimated by amplification of reference gene primers within the assay. Sequence reads were collapsed and filtered to measure the absolute abundance of every unique TCRbeta CDR3 rearrangement. For each sample, productive Simpson clonality was calculated by taking the square root of Simpson's diversity index across productive rearrangements. TCRdb carries this immuneACCESS record with in-frame sequences only. Its versions omit some clonotypes, under half of them owing to an unresolved V gene in the studies checked, with the rest unexplained. The V and J calls and clone size come from that table; D and trimming were worked out from the DNA. This sample is represented by some 490,000 clones; roughly nine tenths of them were singletons. The ten largest clones capture around 7.9% of the sample.

In the prospective study, participants were about 18 to 95 years old, resided in about two dozen geographic areas of the United States, and were enrolled through a virtual design. Cohort assignment in the prospective study relied on participant-reported clinical history from a screening survey and a study questionnaire. For ImmuneRACE Cohort 3, a participant was defined as recovered based on two consecutive negative NP/OP PCR tests, clearance by a healthcare professional, or resolution of symptoms. In the prospective study, mobile phlebotomists collected whole blood, serum and a nasopharyngeal or oropharyngeal swab from each participant. Prospective study participants could optionally give additional blood draws and questionnaires over a 2-month period. Prospective study blood samples were shipped either frozen or at room temperature before DNA extraction. Remarks on this clone: Its specific antigen is unknown. No base-level quality is on record; no much larger clone is a single base apart.

The CDR3 contains 15 residues, cysteine and phenylalanine counted. Only CDR3 DNA is held: 45 bases, read in frame from base 1. The CDR1 and CDR2 encoded by the germline V gene are KGHSH and LQKENI. V sheds 2 bases and J sheds 3 bases, leaving 11 bases between their ends. The receptor comes from a woman in her sixties or seventies who had recovered from COVID-19. The specimen was PBMCs or T cells enriched from blood (not recorded which). The chain was built from TRBV18 and TRBJ1-3, with the D gene too uncertain to name. CDR3 protein: CASSPMAGIGNTIYF. The bases read TGTGCCAGCTCACCAATGGCGGGAATTGGAAACACCATATATTTT.